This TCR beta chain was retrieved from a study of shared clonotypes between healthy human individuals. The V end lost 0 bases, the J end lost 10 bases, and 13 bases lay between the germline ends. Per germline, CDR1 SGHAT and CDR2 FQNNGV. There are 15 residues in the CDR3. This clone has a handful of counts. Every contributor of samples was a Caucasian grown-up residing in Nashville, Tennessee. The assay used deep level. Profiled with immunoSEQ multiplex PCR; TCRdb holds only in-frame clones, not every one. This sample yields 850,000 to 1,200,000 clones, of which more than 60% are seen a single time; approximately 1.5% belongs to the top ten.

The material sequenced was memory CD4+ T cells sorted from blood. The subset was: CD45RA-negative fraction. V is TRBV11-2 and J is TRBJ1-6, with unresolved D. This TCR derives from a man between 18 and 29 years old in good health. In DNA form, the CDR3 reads TGTGCCAGCAGCTTAGATTTTAGAGGGAGGTCACCCCTCCACTTT. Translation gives CASSLDFRGRSPLHF. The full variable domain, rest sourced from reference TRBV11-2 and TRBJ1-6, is EAGVAQSPRYKIIEKRQSVAFWCNPISGHATLYWYQQILGQGPKLLIQFQNNGVVDDSQLPKDRFSAERLKGVDSTLKIQPAKLEDSAVYLCASSLDFRGRSPLHFGNGTRLTVT.